This entry lists 27 T cell receptor beta chains sequenced from one sample in a study of T cells in Graves' hyperthyroidism and ophthalmopathy. Authors of the study amplified TCR beta CDR3 regions from RNA transcripts. A first-round RT-PCR of the TCR CDR3 used the HTBI primer set. Via MiXCR, TCRdb re-called the multiplex PCR reads, giving one row per CDR3 protein. This sample has about 380,000 distinct CDR3 sequences; approximately 15% occur once, and the top ten carry roughly 11%. The sample consisted of blood. These TCRs come from an older woman with Graves' hyperthyroidism.

This clonotype was observed at least ten times. This chain joins TRBV7-9 and TRBJ2-1; D remains unclear. CDR3 length: 13 amino acids. Trimming pared 1 base from V and 4 bases from J, leaving 5 bases between. CDR1 is SEHNR, CDR2 FQNEAQ, per germline (reference sequence). The CDR3 bases are TGTGCCAGCAGCTTAGGGAAGTACAATGAGCAGTTCTTC. This translates into CASSLGKYNEQFF.

This clonotype occurred many times. The chain couples TRBV12-5 to TRBJ2-7; TRBD1 matches 8 bases. The CDR3 covers 14 residues. From germline, CDR1 is LGHNT and CDR2 FRNRAP. V gave up 7 bases and J gave up 4 bases; unmatched junction bases: 9. The CDR3 here is CASATDRGHYEQYF. The CDR3, as DNA: TGTGCTAGTGCCACAGACAGGGGACATTACGAGCAGTACTTC. Using reference TRBV12-5 and TRBJ2-7 for the parts outside the CDR3, the full variable domain is DARVTQTPRHKVTEMGQEVTMRCQPILGHNTVFWYRQTMMQGLELLAYFRNRAPLDDSGMPKDRFSAEMPDATLATLKIQPSEPRDSAVYFCASATDRGHYEQYFGPGTRLTVT.

This clonotype was counted ten times or more. The V gene is TRBV6-1, the J gene TRBJ2-7, with unresolved D. Per the germline V gene, CDR1 is MNHNS and CDR2 is SASEGT. Trimming took off 4 bases at V and 3 bases at J, with 13 bases between the two ends. This CDR3 contains 14 residues. The CDR3 region is CASSVRPALYEQYF. The CDR3 region has the DNA TGTGCCAGCAGTGTCCGGCCTGCACTCTACGAGCAGTACTTC.

This clonotype was counted only a few times. This rearrangement joins TRBV10-1 to TRBJ2-3, with 8 bases lining up with TRBD2. CDR3 length equals 14 residues. With 6 bases clipped from V and 2 bases from J, the junction kept 4 bases outside the gene matches. Germline V CDR1 and CDR2: WNHNN, SYGVQD (reference sequence). CDR3 bases: TGCGCCAGCAGACTAGCGGTAGACACAGATACGCAGTATTTT. It yields the protein CASRLAVDTDTQYF.

V is TRBV25-1 and J is TRBJ1-2; 8 positions agree with TRBD1. The J segment lost 3 bases and the V segment lost 6 bases, leaving 12 bases of the junction unmatched. The CDR3 contains 16 residues. Per the germline V gene, CDR1 is MGHDK and CDR2 is SYGVNS. CDR3 in amino acids: CASRRTPGQVYYGYTF. Here the CDR3 DNA reads TGTGCCAGCAGAAGAACCCCGGGACAGGTATACTATGGCTACACCTTC.

The chain carries TRBV30 and TRBJ2-1, with 12 bases identical to TRBD2. Germline lookup yields CDR1 GTSNPN and CDR2 SVGIG (reference sequence). The CDR3 consists of 16 residues. With V trimmed by 2 bases and J by 6 bases, 8 bases remained unmatched. CDR3 sequence reads: CAWSQTRTSGINEQFF. Here the CDR3 DNA reads TGTGCCTGGAGTCAAACCCGGACTAGCGGGATCAATGAGCAGTTCTTC.

In its sample, this clonotype was seen many times. The chain is built from TRBV30 and TRBJ2-3; perhaps D is TRBD1 or TRBD2 (5 bases each). The CDR3 covers 14 residues. Trimming took 4 bases from V and 0 from J, leaving 11 bases between them. Germline V lookup: CDR1 GTSNPN, CDR2 SVGIG (reference sequence). The CDR3 region is CAWNPGPSTDTQYF. CDR3 in DNA: TGTGCCTGGAACCCGGGACCGAGCACAGATACGCAGTATTTT.

This clonotype was seen at least ten times. J is TRBJ2-7 and V is TRBV11-2; tentative D call: TRBD2 (6 bases). V was pared by 7 bases and J by 5 bases, with 15 bases between. The CDR3 is made up of 13 amino acids. Germline CDR1 is SGHAT and CDR2 is FQNNGV. This CDR3 reads CASTPGSGDEQYF. In DNA, the CDR3 is TGTGCCAGCACCCCGGGTAGCGGTGACGAGCAGTACTTC.

This clonotype came up many times. Germline and junction disagree at one end, which may indicate a read error. The V call is TRBV6-1, the J call TRBJ2-1, with a possible D match to TRBD1 (7 bases). CDR3 size: 13 residues. Germline CDR1 and CDR2: MNHNS and SASEGT. The CDR3 DNA reads TGTGCCGGCAGGGGGACTTCCTACAATGAGCAGTTCTTC. It translates to CAGRGTSYNEQFF.

This clonotype was observed a few times. The genes are TRBV6-1 and TRBJ2-1; possible D gene TRBD2, 5 bases. This CDR3 contains 12 residues. Per germline, CDR1 MNHNS and CDR2 SASEGT. Trimming took off 6 bases at V and 6 bases at J, with 9 bases between the two ends. The CDR3: CASRSTSNEQFF. DNA of the CDR3: TGTGCCAGCAGATCTACTAGCAATGAGCAGTTCTTC.

This clonotype was seen ten or more times. The chain combines TRBV7-9 with TRBJ2-1, with D tentatively TRBD1 (6 bases). This CDR3 region has 13 residues. Germline V gene data show CDR1 as SEHNR and CDR2 as FQNEAQ (reference sequence). The V and J ends lost 3 bases and 5 bases respectively, with 8 bases between them. CDR3 coding DNA: TGTGCCAGCAGCTTCGACAGGAACAATGAGCAGTTCTTC. Protein sequence: CASSFDRNNEQFF.

The V gene is TRBV20-1, the J gene TRBJ2-7; 8 nucleotides line up with TRBD2. V dropped 8 bases and J dropped 0; count of bases not matched to a gene: 9. The CDR3 spans 14 residues. The germline CDR1 and CDR2 sequences are DFQATT and SNEGSKA (reference sequence). The CDR3 bases are TGCAGTACTCAGAGAAGCGGGGGCTCCTACGAGCAGTACTTC. Its translation: CSTQRSGGSYEQYF.

J is TRBJ2-7 and V is TRBV9; D is uncertain. V was trimmed by 0 bases and J by 0 bases, leaving 10 bases between them. CDR3 size: 15 residues. Germline V gene sequence: CDR1 SGDLS, CDR2 YYNGEE. CDR3 sequence: CASSVGSSFSYEQYF. The CDR3 nucleotides read TGTGCCAGCAGCGTAGGCAGCTCCTTCTCCTACGAGCAGTACTTC.

This clonotype appeared many times. The J gene is TRBJ2-3, the V gene TRBV7-2; TRBD2 aligns across 10 bases. CDR1 and CDR2 (germline): SGHTA, FQGNSA. CDR3 length equals 16 residues. J lost 0 bases, V lost 8 bases, and 8 bases had no gene match. The CDR3 here is CASGRPGLASTDTQYF. As DNA, the CDR3 is TGTGCCAGCGGACGACCGGGACTAGCGAGCACAGATACGCAGTATTTT.

The V gene is TRBV18, the J gene TRBJ2-5; 7 positions agree with TRBD1. Losses at the gene ends were 4 bases for V and 2 bases for J; bases not matched to a gene: 10. Germline V CDR1 and CDR2: KGHSH, LQKENI. The CDR3 contains 16 residues. The CDR3, as DNA: TGTGCCAGCTCACTGGGAGTAGTCAGGGGGCAAGAGACCCAGTACTTC. Its protein is CASSLGVVRGQETQYF.

This clonotype was recorded once. The chain employs TRBV2 and TRBJ1-1; a weak D match, TRBD1 (6 bases). This CDR3 has 18 amino acids. In germline, CDR1 is SNHLY, CDR2 FYNNEI. V was shortened by 4 bases and J by 2 bases, with 23 bases between the two germline ends. CDR3 sequence: CASSAGHPSAGANTEAFF. The CDR3, as DNA: TGTGCCAGCAGTGCGGGGCACCCTTCGGCAGGGGCCAACACTGAAGCTTTCTTT.

This chain connects TRBV20-1 to TRBJ1-2; TRBD1 is a possible D gene (5 bases). V was cut by 0 bases and J by 7 bases, with 12 bases left in between. Germline values: CDR1 DFQATT, CDR2 SNEGSKA (reference sequence). This CDR3 has 13 residues. The CDR3 spells CSARDRVAFGYTF. Written as DNA, the CDR3 is TGCAGTGCTAGAGACAGGGTAGCTTTTGGCTACACCTTC.

This clonotype came up many times. This chain links TRBV2 with TRBJ1-6; no clear D gene. This CDR3 region has 13 residues. Trimming removed 2 bases from V and 10 bases from J, with 9 bases in between. CDR1 SNHLY and CDR2 FYNNEI come from the germline V gene. The CDR3 is CASSEQDLSPLHF. CDR3 nucleotides: TGTGCCAGCAGTGAACAGGATCTCTCACCCCTCCACTTT.

In this sample, this clonotype turned up many times. J is TRBJ2-5 and V is TRBV6-1; the match to TRBD2 covers 9 bases. CDR3 size: 14 residues. Germline V gives CDR1 MNHNS, CDR2 SASEGT. Trimming at V came to 5 bases and at J to 1 base, leaving 2 bases not matched to a gene. The CDR3 DNA is TGTGCCAGCAGTTCTAGCGGGACCCAAGAGACCCAGTACTTC. Translated, it gives CASSSSGTQETQYF.

The chain links TRBV7-9 to TRBJ1-5; D might be TRBD1 (5 bases). Trimming left V 1 base short and J 4 bases short, with 11 bases between. This CDR3 region has 15 residues. CDR1 and CDR2 from the germline V gene are SEHNR and FQNEAQ (reference sequence). This chain's CDR3 is CASSLGEGPNQPQHF. The CDR3 coding sequence is TGTGCCAGCAGCTTAGGGGAGGGACCTAATCAGCCCCAGCATTTT.

This clonotype has a count of ten or more. This chain connects TRBV12-5 to TRBJ2-3; 9 nucleotides line up with TRBD1. The V segment lost 4 bases and the J segment 1 base; nucleotides outside the gene matches: 3. Per germline, CDR1 LGHNT and CDR2 FRNRAP. CDR3 length equals 15 residues. The CDR3 reads CASGSRTGGTDTQYF. The CDR3 nucleotides are TGTGCTAGTGGTTCCCGGACAGGGGGCACAGATACGCAGTATTTT.

V usage is TRBV6-6 and J usage is TRBJ2-2; D gene ambiguous. The V end lost 2 bases, the J end lost 0 bases, and 7 bases lay between the germline ends. The CDR3 extends over 15 amino acids. Per the germline V gene, CDR1 is MNHNY and CDR2 is SVGAGI (reference sequence). CDR3 DNA sequence: TGTGCCAGCAGTTACAGAGGACCGAACACCGGGGAGCTGTTTTTT. Protein: CASSYRGPNTGELFF.

This clonotype has a handful of counts. DNA for the CDR3: TGCGCCAGCAGCTTCGGACTAGCGGTACTCAACGAGCAGTACTTC. Amino acid sequence: CASSFGLAVLNEQYF. V usage is TRBV5-1 and J usage is TRBJ2-7, with 10 bases matching TRBD2. Germline V gene sequence: CDR1 SGHRS, CDR2 YFSETQ. CDR3 length: 15 residues. V trimming: 2 bases; J trimming: 5 bases; junction bases outside the gene matches: 7.

This clonotype appeared many times. V gene TRBV12-3 or TRBV12-4 combines with J gene TRBJ1-5; D gene ambiguous. V was clipped by 7 bases and J by 9 bases, with 13 bases between them. CDR3 length equals 12 residues. The CDR3, as DNA: TGTGCCAGCACCATAGGGTATGGGCCCCAGCATTTT. Translated: CASTIGYGPQHF.

This clonotype occurred once. A much bigger clone sits one base away, suggesting this may be a read error. V usage is TRBV11-1 and J usage is TRBJ2-1; D unclear. The CDR3 sequence is 13 residues long. Germline assignment: CDR1 SGHAT and CDR2 FQDESV (reference sequence). CDR3 loop: CVSSLGSVNEQFF. CDR3 bases: TGTGTCAGCAGCTTGGGCTCCGTGAATGAGCAGTTCTTC.

The rearrangement links TRBV20-1 to TRBJ1-5; D is possibly TRBD1 (5 bases). This CDR3 comprises 14 residues. Germline V gene sequence: CDR1 DFQATT, CDR2 SNEGSKA (reference sequence). Trimming pared 6 bases from V and 3 bases from J, leaving 15 bases between. CDR3 bases: TGCAGTGCCGCAGACGGCGGGGCCAATCAGCCCCAGCATTTT. Its translation: CSAADGGANQPQHF.

The chain combines TRBV24-1 with TRBJ2-3, with 9 bases that match TRBD1. The CDR3 is made up of 17 amino acids. V dropped 0 bases and J dropped 1; count of bases not matched to a gene: 4. The germline gives CDR1 KGHDR, CDR2 SFDVKD. The CDR3 is CATSDLQGQGRTDTQYF. In nucleotides, the CDR3 is TGTGCCACCAGTGATTTGCAGGGACAGGGCCGCACAGATACGCAGTATTTT.